Listed below are T cell receptor beta chains from one sample, sequenced in a study of blood T cell repertoires in COVID-19. Libraries were prepared by immunoSEQ multiplex PCR; TCRdb keeps only in-frame clonotypes and omits some of them. Of 200,000 to 250,000 clones in the sample, 70% to 85% were seen once. Sequences were obtained from PBMCs or T cells enriched from blood (not recorded which). These receptors were taken from a woman in her thirties or forties with acute COVID-19. CDR3s leave out the opening cysteine and the closing phenylalanine or tryptophan. A D gene is named only where the DNA matches it firmly. Size is stated for part of the rows, as once, few or many counts, or as a class when the clone is expanded.

V gene: TRBV19; D gene: -; clone size: -; J gene: TRBJ1-2; CDR3 protein: ASLQNYGYT
V gene: TRBV29-1; D gene: TRBD1; clone size: once; J gene: TRBJ1-2; CDR3 protein: SVGGDRFQGYT
V gene: TRBV2; D gene: -; clone size: -; J gene: TRBJ2-5; CDR3 protein: ASTRGLGETQY
V gene: TRBV5-1; D gene: TRBD1; clone size: -; J gene: TRBJ2-3; CDR3 protein: ASSVGQGAVTDTQY
V gene: TRBV29-1; D gene: -; clone size: once; J gene: TRBJ2-1; CDR3 protein: SVELVRGDNEQF
V gene: TRBV7-3; D gene: TRBD2; clone size: once; J gene: TRBJ2-1; CDR3 protein: ASSPQGGSRYNEQF
V gene: TRBV6-2/TRBV6-3; D gene: -; clone size: -; J gene: TRBJ2-6; CDR3 protein: ASSYSSSGANVLT
V gene: TRBV7-2; D gene: -; clone size: -; J gene: TRBJ2-7; CDR3 protein: ASSSHDIYEQY
V gene: TRBV2; D gene: -; clone size: -; J gene: TRBJ1-1; CDR3 protein: ASSEGDIGAF
V gene: TRBV7-9; D gene: -; clone size: -; J gene: TRBJ1-2; CDR3 protein: ASSLGQRDYGYT
V gene: TRBV19; D gene: TRBD1; clone size: -; J gene: TRBJ1-2; CDR3 protein: ASSFDRGSGNYGYT
V gene: TRBV5-4; D gene: TRBD1; clone size: -; J gene: TRBJ2-5; CDR3 protein: ASSSNWDRGTETQY
V gene: TRBV28; D gene: -; clone size: once; J gene: TRBJ1-5; CDR3 protein: ASSPPRGRLNQPQH
V gene: TRBV30; D gene: -; clone size: once; J gene: TRBJ2-3; CDR3 protein: AWSVQLFRDTQY